The 10 T cell receptor beta chains below come from one sample, sequenced in a study of siplizumab effects on memory and regulatory T cells. Sequencing used immunoSEQ multiplex PCR; TCRdb keeps in-frame clones, though not all of them. Of under 100,000 clones detected, over 90% appear once; the ten largest clones hold 1.3%. Sequenced material: non-Treg CD4+ T cells sorted from blood. All receptors come from a human donor in good health.

This chain connects TRBV5-5 to TRBJ2-7; D remains unclear. Trimming left V 0 bases short and J 0 bases short, with 10 bases between. Germline V gene data show CDR1 as SGHKS and CDR2 as YYEKEE (reference sequence). CDR3 length: 15 amino acids. CDR3 nucleotide sequence: TGTGCCAGCAGCTTGGATGGAACAGCCTCCTACGAGCAGTACTTC. Its translation is CASSLDGTASYEQYF.

This clone was counted once. This chain uses TRBV18 with TRBJ1-2; D is uncertain. CDR1 is KGHSH, CDR2 LQKENI, per germline. The CDR3 runs 14 residues. Trimming stripped 1 base from V and 0 bases from J, with 6 bases between. CDR3 region: CASSPQRANYGYTF. Written as DNA, the CDR3 is TGTGCCAGCTCACCACAGAGAGCTAACTATGGCTACACCTTC. The complete variable domain, with remaining parts taken from reference TRBV18 and TRBJ1-2, reads NAGVMQNPRHLVRRRGQEARLRCSPMKGHSHVYWYRQLPEEGLKFMVYLQKENIIDESGMPKERFSAEFPKEGPSILRIQQVVRGDSAAYFCASSPQRANYGYTFGSGTRLTVV.

The genes are TRBV19 and TRBJ2-7, with TRBD1 identical over 7 bases. Per germline, CDR1 LNHDA and CDR2 SQIVND (reference sequence). V was pared by 0 bases and J by 2 bases, with 13 bases of the junction left unmatched. CDR3 length: 18 residues. This chain's CDR3 is CASSIDQPRTDRAYEQYF. The CDR3 DNA is TGTGCCAGTAGTATAGATCAACCCCGAACCGACAGGGCCTACGAGCAGTACTTC.

The chain is built from TRBV7-3 and TRBJ2-7; 9 bases match TRBD1. The CDR3 consists of 14 residues. The trim removed 4 bases at V and 4 bases at J, leaving 5 bases unmatched. Germline loops: CDR1 SGHTA, CDR2 FQGTGA. In nucleotides, the CDR3 is TGTGCCAGCAGCTCCGGGACAGGGTTTTACGAGCAGTACTTC. Translation: CASSSGTGFYEQYF.

This chain joins TRBV30 and TRBJ2-1; 8 nucleotides align to TRBD2. The CDR3 has 16 residues. Germline values: CDR1 GTSNPN, CDR2 SVGIG (reference sequence). Germline trimming cut 1 base from V and 7 bases from J; bases unmatched to any gene: 12. The CDR3 DNA reads TGTGCCTGGAGTGCTATGACTAGCGTATACCTGAATGAGCAGTTCTTC. Translation: CAWSAMTSVYLNEQFF.

V is TRBV2 and J is TRBJ1-5; D is undetermined. Germline loops: CDR1 SNHLY, CDR2 FYNNEI. Deletions cut 6 bases from V and 4 bases from J, with 13 bases between. The CDR3 length is 14 residues. The CDR3 bases are TGTGCCAGCAGCCAGAACGGGGTTAATCAGCCCCAGCATTTT. It is translated as CASSQNGVNQPQHF.

The chain employs TRBV2 and TRBJ2-6; D call uncertain. The CDR3 is made up of 15 amino acids. Germline values: CDR1 SNHLY, CDR2 FYNNEI. Trimming cost V 6 bases and J 1 base, with 10 bases left between them. CDR3 amino acids: CASRPHDSGANVLTF. The CDR3 region has the DNA TGTGCCAGCAGACCTCACGATTCTGGGGCCAACGTCCTGACTTTC.

This sequence joins TRBV28 and TRBJ2-7, with D uncertain. CDR1 is MDHEN, CDR2 SYDVKM, per germline. V lost 7 bases and J lost 4, with 11 bases in between. CDR3 length: 12 amino acids. The CDR3 sequence is CASTGSGYEQYF. In DNA form, the CDR3 reads TGTGCCAGCACAGGTTCTGGGTACGAGCAGTACTTC. The whole variable domain, filled in from reference TRBV28 and TRBJ2-7, reads DVKVTQSSRYLVKRTGEKVFLECVQDMDHENMFWYRQDPGLGLRLIYFSYDVKMKEKGDIPEGYSVSREKKERFSLILESASTNQTSMYLCASTGSGYEQYFGPGTRLTVT.

The rearrangement joins TRBV27 to TRBJ2-7; D perhaps matches TRBD1 (5 bases). Germline CDR1 is MNHEY and CDR2 is SMNVEV (reference sequence). Trimming pared 4 bases from V and 1 base from J, leaving 11 bases between. The length of the CDR3 is 14 residues. CDR3 nucleotides: TGTGCCAGCAGTTCACAGGTGGGGTCCTACGAGCAGTACTTC. Its protein product is CASSSQVGSYEQYF.

The chain carries TRBV5-4 and TRBJ1-3; the D is unclear. CDR1 and CDR2 from the germline V gene are SGHNT and YYREEE (reference sequence). This CDR3 region has 16 residues. The V end lost 0 bases, the J end lost 0 bases, and 10 bases lay between the germline ends. For the CDR3, the DNA is TGTGCCAGCAGCTTGGGGACCGAGAGCTCTGGAAACACCATATATTTT. Translated: CASSLGTESSGNTIYF. Looking up the rest from reference TRBV5-4 and TRBJ1-3 gives the full variable domain: ETGVTQSPTHLIKTRGQQVTLRCSSQSGHNTVSWYQQALGQGPQFIFQYYREEENGRGNFPPRFSGLQFPNYSSELNVNALELDDSALYLCASSLGTESSGNTIYFGEGSWLTVV.